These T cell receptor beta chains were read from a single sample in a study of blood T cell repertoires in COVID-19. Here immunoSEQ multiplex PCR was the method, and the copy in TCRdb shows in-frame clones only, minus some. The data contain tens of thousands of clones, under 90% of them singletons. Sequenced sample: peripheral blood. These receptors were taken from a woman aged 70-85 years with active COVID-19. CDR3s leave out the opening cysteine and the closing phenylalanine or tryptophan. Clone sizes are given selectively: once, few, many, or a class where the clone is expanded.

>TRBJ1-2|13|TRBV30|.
AWSTGLGENYGYT
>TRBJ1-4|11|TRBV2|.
ASSEQRDEKLF
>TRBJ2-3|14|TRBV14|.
ASSQLAGGQGDTQY
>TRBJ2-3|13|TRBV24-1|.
ATSVRGISTDTQY
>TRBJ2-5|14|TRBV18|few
ASSSGLAGGLETQY
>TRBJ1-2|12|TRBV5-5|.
ASSLSTANYGYT
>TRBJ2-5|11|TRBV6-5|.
ASSYGGVETQY
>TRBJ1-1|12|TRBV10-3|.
AISVSVRNTEAF
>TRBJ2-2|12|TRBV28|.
ASSDRGATGELF
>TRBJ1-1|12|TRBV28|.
ASRAGPMNTEAF
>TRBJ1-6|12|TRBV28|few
ASTSIGDNSPLH
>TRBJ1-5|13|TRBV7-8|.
ASSPLMGANQPQH
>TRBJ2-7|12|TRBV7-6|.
ASSLVGRGQEQY
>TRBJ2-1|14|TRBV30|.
AWSAPTSPRYNEQF
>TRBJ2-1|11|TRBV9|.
ASSPSGGNEQF
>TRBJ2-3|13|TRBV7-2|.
ASSLGGGTTDTQY
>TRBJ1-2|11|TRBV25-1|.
ASSNDRDYGYT
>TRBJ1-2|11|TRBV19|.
ASSTRTGSSYT
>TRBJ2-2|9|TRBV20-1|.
SARAFGELF
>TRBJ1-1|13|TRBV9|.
ASSGGNRGLTEAF
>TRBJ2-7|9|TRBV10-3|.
AIRANYEQY
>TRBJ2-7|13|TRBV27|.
ASSLRRQGSYEQY
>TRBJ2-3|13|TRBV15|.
ATSRVLPSSDTQY
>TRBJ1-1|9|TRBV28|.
ASRLYTEAF
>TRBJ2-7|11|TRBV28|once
ASGRLAGAEQY
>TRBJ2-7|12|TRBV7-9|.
ASSLRGGAYEQY
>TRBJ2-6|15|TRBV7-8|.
ASSLNPRGSRANVLT
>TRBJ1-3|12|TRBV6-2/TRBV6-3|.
ASSTQGAGNTIY
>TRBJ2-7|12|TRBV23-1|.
ASSTGCGSYEQY
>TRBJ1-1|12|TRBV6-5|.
ASNNRGLNTEAF
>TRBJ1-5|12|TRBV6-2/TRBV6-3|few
ASSKDKGHQPQH
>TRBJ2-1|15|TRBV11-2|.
ASSLGGGPLSYNEQF
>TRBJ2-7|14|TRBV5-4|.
AAGRGGQKGSYEQY
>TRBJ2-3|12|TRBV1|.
TSSQDQSTDTQY
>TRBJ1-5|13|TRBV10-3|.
AISAGQGGNQPQH
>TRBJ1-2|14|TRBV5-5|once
ASRQAPGQGNYGYT
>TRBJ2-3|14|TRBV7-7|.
ASSREATSGVDTQY
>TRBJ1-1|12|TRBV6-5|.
ASSPGQGSLEAF
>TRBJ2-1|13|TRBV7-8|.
ASSSSSGSYNEQF
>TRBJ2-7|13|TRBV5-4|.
ASSLAGQGVGEQY
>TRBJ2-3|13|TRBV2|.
ASNLAGTPTDTQY
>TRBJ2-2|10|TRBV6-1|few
ASSESVGELF
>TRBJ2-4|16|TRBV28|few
ASKPSGGGWRAKNIQY
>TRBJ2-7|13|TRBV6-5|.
ASSSQGTASYEQY
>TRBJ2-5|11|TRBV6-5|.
ASLAGGRETQY
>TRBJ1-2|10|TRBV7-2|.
ASRNTGYGYT
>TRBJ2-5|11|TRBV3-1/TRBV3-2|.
ASSQRGEETQY
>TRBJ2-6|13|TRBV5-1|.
ASSWERSGANVLT
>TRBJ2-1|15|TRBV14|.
ASSSFLGTGSINEQF
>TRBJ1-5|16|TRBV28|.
ASSSHRLDSYSNQPQH
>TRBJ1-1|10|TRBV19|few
ASSWFDGEAF
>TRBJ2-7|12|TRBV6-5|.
ASSHIPGAYEQY
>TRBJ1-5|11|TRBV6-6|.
ASRDRESQPQH
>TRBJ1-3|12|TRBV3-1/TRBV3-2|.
ASSQDSSGNTIY
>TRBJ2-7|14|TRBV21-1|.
ASSKVGTGKPSRRY
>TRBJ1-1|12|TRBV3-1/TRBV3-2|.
ASSPLTGVGKAF
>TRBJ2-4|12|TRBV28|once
ASRDRGSKNIQY